The text below deals with one T cell receptor beta chain. As yet, its antigen is unknown. PCR amplification relied on 60 Vbeta primers (plus 13 Jbeta primers). The data were produced by immunoSEQ multiplex PCR, yet TCRdb's version contains in-frame clones alone and is incomplete. This table holds roughly 120,000 clones, 70% to 80% found once. The data belong to a study of cytomegalovirus exposure and HLA in healthy donors. Study observations and caveats: In vitro data verified a few CMV-associated chains as specific for CMV antigens.

The V segment lost 5 bases and the J segment 2 bases; nucleotides outside the gene matches: 8. Germline CDR1 is SGHVS and CDR2 is FQNEAQ. This CDR3 spans 15 amino acids. This TCR derives from a man aged 35-49 years in good health and CMV-seronegative. The rearrangement links TRBV7-8 to TRBJ2-7; 8 bases fit TRBD2. The specimen was PBMCs. The CDR3 DNA sequence: TGTGCCAGCAGCCCTCGGGAGGGAGCCGCCTACGAGCAGTACTTC. Encoded protein: CASSPREGAAYEQYF.